The 28 T cell receptor beta chains reported below all come from one sample, sequenced in a study of T cells in narcolepsy. Some clones are missing from TCRdb's copy, which holds only in-frame ones; the method was immunoSEQ multiplex PCR. The sample holds about 27,000 clones, 79% seen once. The specimen was memory (CD45RA-) CD4+ T cells from blood. The source of these receptors is a human donor in good health.

This clone was counted only a few times. The J gene is TRBJ2-1, the V gene TRBV7-6; D possibly uses TRBD1 or TRBD2 (6 bases each). V lost 2 bases, J lost 4 bases, and 12 bases lay in between. Germline loops: CDR1 SGHVS, CDR2 FNYEAQ. The CDR3 is 15 amino acids. As DNA, the CDR3 is TGTGCCAGCAGCTTATTTCCGGGGGCGTACAATGAGCAGTTCTTC. It translates to CASSLFPGAYNEQFF.

The gene calls are TRBV4-1 and TRBJ2-5, with D unclear. The CDR3 runs 14 residues. CDR1 and CDR2 (germline): MGHRA, YSYEKL. V was pared by 1 base and J by 5 bases, with 11 bases between. The DNA for the CDR3 is TGCGCCAGCAGCCAAGGGGAAGGGTGGGAGACCCAGTACTTC. It specifies CASSQGEGWETQYF.

This clone appeared a few times. This chain uses TRBV18 with TRBJ2-3; D remains ambiguous. Germline assignment: CDR1 KGHSH and CDR2 LQKENI. The CDR3 length is 11 residues. V shed 2 bases and J shed 4 bases, with 1 base lying between them. CDR3 in DNA: TGTGCCAGCTCACCATCAGATACGCAGTATTTT. It encodes CASSPSDTQYF.

The rearrangement uses TRBV7-8 and TRBJ2-3; D is possibly TRBD1 or TRBD2 (5 bases each). This CDR3 spans 13 amino acids. V lost 1 base, J lost 12 bases, and 14 bases lay in between. Germline V CDR1 and CDR2: SGHVS, FQNEAQ. DNA of the CDR3: TGTGCCAGCAGCTTAGGTGAACCGGGACCCCAGTATTTT. It translates to CASSLGEPGPQYF.

This clone was observed a handful of times. The J gene is TRBJ1-5, the V gene TRBV4-1; 7 bases align to TRBD1. Germline lookup yields CDR1 MGHRA and CDR2 YSYEKL. The CDR3 has 15 amino acids. J was trimmed by 7 bases and V by 0 bases; bases with no gene match: 6. This CDR3 reads CASSQEVTGDQPQHF. CDR3 DNA sequence: TGCGCCAGCAGCCAAGAAGTTACAGGGGACCAGCCCCAGCATTTT.

V gene TRBV5-5 combines with J gene TRBJ1-1; D is unclear. V shed 0 bases and J shed 10 bases, with 7 bases lying between them. CDR1 is SGHKS and CDR2 is YYEKEE in the germline V gene (reference sequence). This CDR3 has 11 residues. The CDR3 loop reads CASSLEKGAFF. The CDR3 bases are TGTGCCAGCAGCTTGGAAAAGGGAGCTTTCTTT.

This clone has only a few counts. The rearrangement joins TRBV6-5 to TRBJ1-5; TRBD1 is a possible D gene (5 bases). Looked up from germline, CDR1 is MNHEY and CDR2 is SVGAGI. Deletions cut 6 bases from V and 4 bases from J, with 13 bases between. The CDR3 extends over 14 amino acids. The CDR3 protein is CASSPGTGNQPQHF. CDR3 DNA sequence: TGTGCCAGCAGCCCCGGGACGGGGAATCAGCCCCAGCATTTT.

The chain couples TRBV28 to TRBJ1-2, with D uncertain. V was shortened by 3 bases and J by 8 bases, with 19 bases between the two germline ends. The length of the CDR3 is 15 residues. The V gene's germline CDR1 is MDHEN and CDR2 SYDVKM. The CDR3 here is CASSFTAAPAGGYTF. Here the CDR3 DNA reads TGTGCCAGCAGTTTTACAGCTGCCCCTGCCGGGGGCTACACCTTC.

This chain uses TRBV6-5 with TRBJ2-7; D uncertain. CDR1 is MNHEY, CDR2 SVGAGI, per germline. This CDR3 region has 14 residues. V lost 6 bases, J lost 0 bases, and 12 bases lay in between. The CDR3 nucleotides are TGTGCCAGCAGCTCGAGTGGAAGCTCCTACGAGCAGTACTTC. Protein sequence: CASSSSGSSYEQYF.

This chain uses TRBV29-1 with TRBJ2-4, with D tentatively TRBD1 (5 bases). The V gene's germline CDR1 is SQVTM and CDR2 ANQGSEA. V lost 4 bases and J 6 bases, leaving 19 bases between the germline ends. The CDR3 is made up of 15 amino acids. CDR3 loop: CSVAGPGSPGNIQYF. In nucleotides, the CDR3 is TGCAGCGTTGCGGGCCCAGGGTCCCCCGGAAACATTCAGTACTTC.

The chain has TRBV5-1 and TRBJ2-5, with TRBD2 identical over 8 bases. The J call is uncertain, as TRBJ2-7 better fits the DNA end. This CDR3 is 15 amino acids long. The germline gives CDR1 SGHRS, CDR2 YFSETQ. The CDR3 region is CASSFRSGDPYEQYF. CDR3 in DNA: TGCGCCAGCAGCTTTCGTAGCGGGGACCCCTACGAGCAGTACTTC.

The chain recombines TRBV18 with TRBJ1-1; D unclear. Per the germline V gene, CDR1 is KGHSH and CDR2 is LQKENI. This CDR3 comprises 13 residues. V gave up 3 bases and J gave up 5 bases, with 10 bases separating them. CDR3 protein: CASSPLGGTEAFF. The CDR3 bases are TGTGCCAGCTCACCGCTGGGTGGGACTGAAGCTTTCTTT.

The chain links TRBV7-7 to TRBJ2-5, with D hard to call. V lost 1 base, J lost 4 bases, and 7 bases lay in between. The germline V gene encodes CDR1 SSHAT and CDR2 FNYEAQ (reference sequence). The CDR3 is made up of 13 amino acids. For the CDR3, the DNA is TGTGCCAGCAGCTTAGTAGGGTCAGAGACCCAGTACTTC. This sequence encodes CASSLVGSETQYF. Full variable domain (remainder filled in from reference TRBV7-7 and TRBJ2-5): GAGVSQSPRYKVTKRGQDVTLRCDPISSHATLYWYQQALGQGPEFLTYFNYEAQPDKSGLPSDRFSAERPEGSISTLTIQRTEQRDSAMYRCASSLVGSETQYFGPGTRLLVL.

The genes are TRBV7-2 and TRBJ2-4; 10 bases align to TRBD2. With V trimmed by 5 bases and J by 7 bases, 8 bases remained unmatched. The CDR3 totals 15 residues. The germline CDR1 and CDR2 sequences are SGHTA and FQGNSA. CDR3 sequence (DNA): TGTGCCAGCAGCCCTCCAGCGGGGGGGCTGAACATTCAGTACTTC. Translation: CASSPPAGGLNIQYF.

This chain uses TRBV4-1 with TRBJ2-7, with 7 bases identical to TRBD2. This CDR3 comprises 15 residues. J gave up 3 bases and V 1 base, and 6 bases lay outside the gene matches. CDR1 is MGHRA, CDR2 YSYEKL, per germline. CDR3 sequence: CASSQVIRTSYEQYF. CDR3 nucleotide sequence: TGCGCCAGCAGCCAAGTTATCCGGACTAGCTACGAGCAGTACTTC.

This chain connects TRBV5-1 to TRBJ1-5, with a weak D call TRBD1 (6 bases). The germline V gene has CDR1 SGHRS and CDR2 YFSETQ. The CDR3 is 14 amino acids. The V and J ends lost 1 base and 5 bases respectively, with 10 bases between them. CDR3 loop: CASSLSGDHQPQHF. CDR3 nucleotide sequence: TGCGCCAGCAGCTTGTCAGGGGACCATCAGCCCCAGCATTTT.

The CDR3 DNA sequence: TGTGCCAGCAGTGTGACAGTGAACACTGAAGCTTTCTTT. Its protein product is CASSVTVNTEAFF. This chain connects TRBV2 to TRBJ1-1, with D maybe TRBD1 (5 bases). Germline-derived CDR1 and CDR2 are SNHLY and FYNNEI. The CDR3 contains 13 residues. Deletions cut 4 bases from V and 0 bases from J, with 6 bases between.

The V and J genes are TRBV19 and TRBJ2-5, with D tentatively TRBD2 (5 bases). Trimming took off 4 bases at V and 4 bases at J, with 7 bases between the two ends. The CDR3 contains 12 residues. Germline-derived CDR1 and CDR2 are LNHDA and SQIVND (reference sequence). The CDR3 sequence: CASSNGRETQYF. The CDR3 DNA follows: TGTGCCAGTAGTAATGGGAGAGAGACCCAGTACTTC.

This chain uses TRBV7-2 with TRBJ2-5; D unresolved. The CDR3 totals 14 residues. Germline CDR1 reads SGHTA; CDR2 reads FQGNSA. Trimming stripped 0 bases from V and 1 base from J, with 6 bases between. In DNA, the CDR3 is TGTGCCAGCAGCTTAGCCGGAGCCCAAGAGACCCAGTACTTC. Protein: CASSLAGAQETQYF.

The chain recombines TRBV9 with TRBJ1-6, with 7 bases aligning to TRBD1. The germline CDR1 and CDR2 sequences are SGDLS and YYNGEE. The junction had 7 bases not matched to a gene; V was cut back by 0 bases and J by 7 bases. The CDR3 covers 16 residues. CDR3 nucleotides: TGTGCCAGCAGCGTAGGAGGGGGCAGAGGGAATTCACCCCTCCACTTT. This encodes CASSVGGGRGNSPLHF. Using reference TRBV9 and TRBJ1-6 for the parts outside the CDR3, the full variable domain is DSGVTQTPKHLITATGQRVTLRCSPRSGDLSVYWYQQSLDQGLQFLIQYYNGEERAKGNILERFSAQQFPDLHSELNLSSLELGDSALYFCASSVGGGRGNSPLHFGNGTRLTVT.

The J gene is TRBJ2-7, the V gene TRBV7-3; D is undetermined. Germline-derived CDR1 and CDR2 are SGHTA and FQGTGA. Trimming took 5 bases from V and 2 from J, leaving 16 bases between them. The CDR3 has 15 residues. This CDR3 reads CASSQLKGRPYEQYF. CDR3 coding DNA: TGTGCCAGCAGCCAACTTAAAGGTCGTCCCTACGAGCAGTACTTC.

The V and J genes are TRBV6-1 and TRBJ2-7; 12 nucleotides agree with TRBD2. J was trimmed by 5 bases and V by 6 bases; bases with no gene match: 8. Germline values: CDR1 MNHNS, CDR2 SASEGT. This CDR3 comprises 15 residues. CDR3 in amino acids: CASRLAGGPGNEQYF. The CDR3 DNA reads TGTGCCAGCAGGCTAGCGGGAGGGCCGGGAAACGAGCAGTACTTC.

In nucleotides, the CDR3 is TGTGCCAGCAGTTTTCCCCTTACCCCGGGACTAGCGGGAAACGAGCAGTACTTC. Translation gives CASSFPLTPGLAGNEQYF. The J gene is TRBJ2-7, the V gene TRBV28; TRBD2 agrees at 13 bases. The trim removed 3 bases at V and 5 bases at J, leaving 13 bases unmatched. This CDR3 spans 18 amino acids. The germline gives CDR1 MDHEN, CDR2 SYDVKM.

The rearrangement links TRBV7-2 to TRBJ2-7; D may be TRBD2 (7 bases). The CDR3 has 12 residues. V was cut by 6 bases and J by 4 bases, with 10 bases left in between. In germline, CDR1 is SGHTA, CDR2 FQGNSA. In DNA, the CDR3 is TGTGCCAGCAGGGGGAGGGGGTACGAGCAGTACTTC. It yields the protein CASRGRGYEQYF.

The V call is TRBV9, the J call TRBJ2-5; 9 positions agree with TRBD1. The CDR3 totals 14 residues. Trimming at V came to 4 bases and at J to 2 bases, leaving 3 bases not matched to a gene. The V gene's germline CDR1 is SGDLS and CDR2 YYNGEE. DNA for the CDR3: TGTGCCAGCAGCCTCGGACAGGGGCAAGAGACCCAGTACTTC. Amino acid sequence: CASSLGQGQETQYF.

This clone was detected only a few times. The chain joins TRBV11-1 to TRBJ2-1; tentative D call: TRBD2 (6 bases). CDR1 is SGHAT and CDR2 is FQDESV in the germline V gene (reference sequence). V was pared by 1 base and J by 1 base, with 8 bases between. CDR3 length: 15 amino acids. This chain's CDR3 is CASSLGGRSYNEQFF. The CDR3 bases are TGTGCCAGCAGCTTAGGAGGGAGGTCCTACAATGAGCAGTTCTTC.

V and J are TRBV2 and TRBJ2-3; D gene uncertain. The CDR3 contains 15 residues. CDR1 is SNHLY, CDR2 FYNNEI, per germline. V was clipped by 6 bases and J by 1 base, with 14 bases between them. The CDR3 region is CASRAQSAGTDTQYF. CDR3 nucleotide sequence: TGTGCCAGCAGGGCCCAGTCGGCGGGCACAGATACGCAGTATTTT. Based on the CDR3 plus reference TRBV2 and TRBJ2-3, the full variable domain is EPEVTQTPSHQVTQMGQEVILRCVPISNHLYFYWYRQILGQKVEFLVSFYNNEISEKSEIFDDQFSVERPDGSNFTLKIRSTKLEDSAMYFCASRAQSAGTDTQYFGPGTRLTVL.

The table lists this clone with a few counts. The chain has TRBV28 and TRBJ1-6; D unresolved. V gave up 6 bases and J gave up 0 bases, with 9 bases separating them. The CDR3 is 15 amino acids. Germline CDR1 and CDR2: MDHEN and SYDVKM. CDR3 in DNA: TGTGCCAGCAGCACGGGAAGCTCCTATAATTCACCCCTCCACTTT. It encodes CASSTGSSYNSPLHF.